Listed here are 32 T cell receptor beta chains from one sample, sequenced in a study of T cell repertoires and HLA-DP antigens. Assay used: immunoSEQ multiplex PCR; TCRdb lists only in-frame clones, some missing. The data hold some 110,000 clones, with 92% observed a single time. These receptors have no identified antigens. The sequenced sample was CD4+ T cells from PBMCs. The receptors shown here come from a young woman in good health and CMV-seronegative.

The rearrangement joins TRBV11-2 to TRBJ1-1; D unresolved. The CDR3 has 14 amino acids. The germline CDR1 and CDR2 sequences are SGHAT and FQNNGV. Trimming pared 5 bases from V and 10 bases from J, leaving 20 bases between. CDR3 sequence (DNA): TGTGCCAGCAGCGTGATCCGGGTCTCTAAGGCAGCTTTCTTT. It is translated as CASSVIRVSKAAFF.

This chain connects TRBV7-8 to TRBJ2-7; 9 nucleotides line up with TRBD1. In germline, CDR1 is SGHVS, CDR2 FQNEAQ. This CDR3 is 16 amino acids long. V was pared by 5 bases and J by 2 bases, with 10 bases of the junction left unmatched. The CDR3 DNA sequence: TGTGCCAGCAGCCCCCGACAGGGGGTGATCACCTACGAGCAGTACTTC. Translation: CASSPRQGVITYEQYF.

This chain uses TRBV7-6 with TRBJ2-1; D is perhaps TRBD1 (6 bases). The CDR3 extends over 16 amino acids. Germline V gene lookup returns CDR1 SGHVS and CDR2 FNYEAQ. V gave up 1 base and J gave up 3 bases, with 13 bases separating them. The CDR3 region is CASSLESGVSYNEQFF. CDR3 DNA: TGTGCCAGCAGCTTAGAATCAGGGGTTAGCTACAATGAGCAGTTCTTC.

The CDR3 protein is CASSFQGTSTDTQYF. CDR3 nucleotide sequence: TGCGCCAGCAGCTTCCAGGGCACTAGCACAGATACGCAGTATTTT. The rearrangement links TRBV5-1 to TRBJ2-3; tentative D call: TRBD1 (5 bases). The V gene lost 2 bases and the J gene lost 0 bases, with 10 bases spanning the gap. This CDR3 has 15 amino acids. Germline CDR1 and CDR2: SGHRS and YFSETQ. Looking up the rest from reference TRBV5-1 and TRBJ2-3 gives the full variable domain: KAGVTQTPRYLIKTRGQQVTLSCSPISGHRSVSWYQQTPGQGLQFLFEYFSETQRNKGNFPGRFSGRQFSNSRSEMNVSTLELGDSALYLCASSFQGTSTDTQYFGPGTRLTVL.

The chain has TRBV2 and TRBJ1-4; no clear D. The V gene lost 3 bases and the J gene lost 11 bases, with 19 bases spanning the gap. This CDR3 is built from 15 residues. CDR1 is SNHLY and CDR2 is FYNNEI in the germline V gene. The CDR3 protein is CASSEARADVSKLFF. CDR3 bases: TGTGCCAGCAGTGAGGCTAGGGCTGACGTTAGTAAACTGTTTTTT.

This sequence joins TRBV28 and TRBJ1-2; 12 bases agree with TRBD1. The CDR3 contains 17 residues. CDR1 MDHEN and CDR2 SYDVKM come from the germline V gene. Trimming removed 5 bases from V and 8 bases from J; junction bases left unmatched: 15. CDR3 in amino acids: CASSPWAGTGGREGYTF. CDR3 nucleotide sequence: TGTGCCAGCAGTCCCTGGGCGGGGACAGGGGGCCGGGAGGGCTACACCTTC.

The chain is built from TRBV19 and TRBJ1-2, with D unresolved. Trimming took off 6 bases at V and 4 bases at J, with 12 bases between the two ends. The germline V gene encodes CDR1 LNHDA and CDR2 SQIVND (reference sequence). The CDR3 covers 13 residues. The CDR3 region is CASSPVTIYGYTF. CDR3 in DNA: TGTGCCAGTAGCCCCGTGACGATCTATGGCTACACCTTC.

This sequence joins TRBV5-1 and TRBJ2-3; no definite D call. Trimming removed 0 bases at V and 4 bases at J, with 9 bases between. The CDR3 totals 14 residues. Germline CDR1 is SGHRS and CDR2 is YFSETQ. This chain's CDR3 is CASSLGLVPDTQYF. CDR3 sequence (DNA): TGCGCCAGCAGCTTGGGTTTAGTCCCAGATACGCAGTATTTT.

The V and J genes are TRBV5-1 and TRBJ1-3, with a weak D call TRBD1 (6 bases). The CDR3 is 17 residues long. Trimming stripped 0 bases from V and 1 base from J, with 14 bases between. Germline lookup yields CDR1 SGHRS and CDR2 YFSETQ. The CDR3 bases are TGCGCCAGCAGCTTGGGGAGGTTCACAGGGTCTGGAAACACCATATATTTT. This gives the protein CASSLGRFTGSGNTIYF.

The chain links TRBV6-6 to TRBJ1-4; D not resolved. This CDR3 comprises 16 residues. V was cut by 2 bases and J by 7 bases, with 17 bases left in between. CDR1 is MNHNY and CDR2 is SVGAGI in the germline V gene (reference sequence). The CDR3, as DNA: TGTGCCAGCAGTTACGCTAGGACGGGGTTTATTGAAAAACTGTTTTTT. Translation gives CASSYARTGFIEKLFF.

V is TRBV5-5 and J is TRBJ1-1; the D is unclear. The CDR3 sequence is 13 residues long. Trimming removed 3 bases from V and 1 base from J, with 7 bases in between. Germline CDR1 is SGHKS and CDR2 is YYEKEE (reference sequence). CDR3: CASSSGRNTEAFF. CDR3 bases: TGTGCCAGCAGCTCCGGGAGGAACACTGAAGCTTTCTTT.

This chain links TRBV7-9 with TRBJ2-1; the D is unclear. This CDR3 comprises 13 residues. The germline V gene encodes CDR1 SEHNR and CDR2 FQNEAQ (reference sequence). Trimming shortened V by 1 base and J by 12 bases, and 13 bases separated the two germline ends. The CDR3 bases are TGTGCCAGCAGCTTAGATACAAGACGATCGCAGTTCTTC. Translating gives CASSLDTRRSQFF.

The rearrangement links TRBV28 to TRBJ1-4; D gene unclear. This CDR3 is built from 13 residues. Deletions cut 3 bases from V and 1 base from J, with 3 bases between. Germline V gives CDR1 MDHEN, CDR2 SYDVKM. This chain's CDR3 is CASSFLTNEKLFF. DNA of the CDR3: TGTGCCAGCAGTTTCCTAACTAATGAAAAACTGTTTTTT.

V and J are TRBV4-3 and TRBJ2-2; D not certain. Deletions cut 1 base from V and 6 bases from J, with 12 bases between. The CDR3 contains 15 residues. Germline V gene lookup returns CDR1 LGHNA and CDR2 YSLEER. CDR3 coding DNA: TGCGCCAGCAGCCAAGTATGGCAGGCCCCCGGGGAGCTGTTTTTT. Encoded protein: CASSQVWQAPGELFF.

The chain is built from TRBV7-6 and TRBJ1-4; no clear D gene. Trimming cost V 5 bases and J 7 bases, with 11 bases left between them. Germline assignment: CDR1 SGHVS and CDR2 FNYEAQ. This CDR3 spans 13 amino acids. CDR3 sequence reads: CASSLTLGEKLFF. CDR3 DNA: TGTGCCAGCAGCCTAACTTTGGGTGAAAAACTGTTTTTT.

V and J are TRBV7-2 and TRBJ1-2, with 9 bases aligning to TRBD1. The V gene end was trimmed by 3 bases and the J gene end by 4 bases; junction bases not matched to a gene: 3. The CDR3 sequence is 14 residues long. The germline CDR1 and CDR2 sequences are SGHTA and FQGNSA. The CDR3 region is CASSFTGQGYGYTF. The CDR3 DNA is TGTGCCAGCAGCTTTACGGGACAGGGCTATGGCTACACCTTC.

A note on this clone: One end of the junction varies from germline; a read error may be responsible. The chain combines TRBV7-7 with TRBJ1-5, with 7 bases matching TRBD1. CDR3 length: 15 residues. CDR1 and CDR2 from the germline V gene are SSHAT and FNYEAQ (reference sequence). The CDR3 sequence is CASRNRGFGNQPQHF. CDR3 bases: TGTGCTAGCAGAAACAGGGGTTTTGGCAATCAGCCCCAGCATTTT.

The chain couples TRBV4-3 to TRBJ2-3; the match to TRBD1 covers 10 bases. The CDR3 covers 16 residues. Unmatched junction bases numbered 5, after V lost 1 base and J lost 4 bases. Germline lookup yields CDR1 LGHNA and CDR2 YSLEER. CDR3 region: CASSQVGTGASDTQYF. The CDR3, as DNA: TGCGCCAGCAGCCAAGTCGGGACAGGGGCTTCAGATACGCAGTATTTT.

This clone has a single count. The rearrangement links TRBV9 to TRBJ1-4; the match to TRBD1 covers 8 bases. Germline trimming cut 3 bases from V and 12 bases from J; bases unmatched to any gene: 10. The CDR3 contains 14 residues. Germline V gives CDR1 SGDLS, CDR2 YYNGEE. This CDR3 reads CASSEQGGRGELFF. The DNA of the CDR3 is TGTGCCAGCAGCGAACAGGGGGGTAGAGGTGAACTGTTTTTT.

The chain combines TRBV30 with TRBJ2-7, with D perhaps given as TRBD1 or TRBD2 (5 bases each). The CDR3 covers 12 residues. In germline, CDR1 is GTSNPN, CDR2 SVGIG (reference sequence). The V gene lost 7 bases and the J gene lost 2 bases, with 12 bases spanning the gap. CDR3 sequence reads: CASGTEPYEQYF. The CDR3 coding sequence is TGTGCCTCAGGGACCGAACCCTACGAGCAGTACTTC.

CDR3 in amino acids: CAISESGDTQYF. CDR3 bases: TGTGCCATCAGTGAGTCAGGAGATACGCAGTATTTT. The chain links TRBV10-3 to TRBJ2-3; no definite D call. This CDR3 is 12 amino acids long. Looked up from germline, CDR1 is ENHRY and CDR2 is SYGVKD. V shed 0 bases and J shed 5 bases, with 3 bases lying between them.

The gene calls are TRBV7-3 and TRBJ2-5; 10 bases are a match to TRBD1. Germline V gives CDR1 SGHTA, CDR2 FQGTGA. The CDR3 is 17 amino acids. The trim removed 5 bases at V and 3 bases at J, leaving 12 bases unmatched. CDR3 coding DNA: TGTGCCAGCAGCCAGGGTGGGGACAGGGGCGCAGAAGAGACCCAGTACTTC. It specifies CASSQGGDRGAEETQYF.

The CDR3 protein is CASMGLADPTDTQYF. The DNA for the CDR3 is TGTGCCAGCATGGGACTAGCGGACCCCACAGATACGCAGTATTTT. The rearrangement links TRBV2 to TRBJ2-3; 11 nucleotides align to TRBD2. Losses at the gene ends were 7 bases for V and 2 bases for J; bases not matched to a gene: 5. The germline V gene encodes CDR1 SNHLY and CDR2 FYNNEI. CDR3 length equals 15 residues.

The chain links TRBV30 to TRBJ2-7; no definite D call. V lost 2 bases to trimming and J lost 0 bases, with 11 bases between them. CDR3 length: 14 amino acids. Germline-derived CDR1 and CDR2 are GTSNPN and SVGIG (reference sequence). The CDR3: CAWSSYPSSYEQYF. CDR3 nucleotides: TGTGCCTGGAGTTCCTATCCTAGCTCCTACGAGCAGTACTTC.

J is TRBJ2-1 and V is TRBV18, with TRBD1 identical over 7 bases. In germline, CDR1 is KGHSH, CDR2 LQKENI. CDR3 size: 18 residues. V lost 5 bases, J lost 2 bases, and 15 bases stayed unmatched. The CDR3 protein is CASSKRQGSLRAYNEQFF. CDR3 DNA: TGTGCCAGCTCAAAAAGACAGGGTTCACTGAGAGCCTACAATGAGCAGTTCTTC.

This clone has just a few counts. V usage is TRBV18 and J usage is TRBJ2-2; D gene uncertain. Trimming cost V 1 base and J 0 bases, with 12 bases left between them. The CDR3 runs to 17 residues. CDR1 and CDR2 from the germline V gene are KGHSH and LQKENI. The CDR3 reads CASSPRVQNANTGELFF. The CDR3, as DNA: TGTGCCAGCTCACCACGAGTTCAGAACGCGAACACCGGGGAGCTGTTTTTT.

The chain uses TRBV19 and TRBJ1-5; TRBD1 agrees at 9 bases. The CDR3 sequence is 17 residues long. Germline V gene sequence: CDR1 LNHDA, CDR2 SQIVND (reference sequence). The trim removed 4 bases at V and 6 bases at J, leaving 13 bases unmatched. The CDR3 spells CASSKHRTGVISQPQHF. The CDR3 DNA reads TGTGCCAGTAGTAAACACCGGACAGGGGTTATTAGTCAGCCCCAGCATTTT.

In its sample, this clone was seen once. The CDR3 here is CASSSQGSYGYTF. As DNA, the CDR3 is TGCGCCAGCAGCTCACAGGGTAGCTATGGCTACACCTTC. The V call is TRBV5-1, the J call TRBJ1-2; the D gene is possibly TRBD1 (6 bases). Looked up from germline, CDR1 is SGHRS and CDR2 is YFSETQ. This CDR3 has 13 amino acids. V dropped 3 bases and J dropped 4 bases, with 10 bases sitting between them.

The genes are TRBV2 and TRBJ1-2; D perhaps matches TRBD1 (5 bases). The CDR3 is 12 amino acids. Trimming took off 7 bases at V and 6 bases at J, with 12 bases between the two ends. The germline V gene encodes CDR1 SNHLY and CDR2 FYNNEI. The CDR3 region is CASIREGHGYTF. The CDR3 DNA reads as TGTGCCAGCATCCGTGAGGGGCATGGCTACACCTTC.

The chain links TRBV4-2 to TRBJ2-1, with 13 positions matching TRBD2. Looked up from germline, CDR1 is LGHNA and CDR2 is YNFKEQ. The CDR3 totals 16 residues. V was clipped by 3 bases and J by 6 bases; unmatched bases: 5. In DNA, the CDR3 is TGTGCCAGCAGCCAGACCACTAGCGGGAGGGCCAATGAGCAGTTCTTC. Its protein product is CASSQTTSGRANEQFF.

The V call is TRBV6-5, the J call TRBJ2-2; 8 nucleotides match TRBD1. The ends lost 6 bases at V and 6 bases at J; junction bases unmatched: 6. The CDR3 covers 14 residues. Germline CDR1 and CDR2: MNHEY and SVGAGI. The CDR3 sequence is CASRTGGAPGELFF. As DNA, the CDR3 is TGTGCCAGCAGAACAGGGGGAGCACCCGGGGAGCTGTTTTTT.

This chain links TRBV19 with TRBJ1-1; the match to TRBD1 covers 9 bases. Per germline, CDR1 LNHDA and CDR2 SQIVND (reference sequence). With V trimmed by 6 bases and J by 6 bases, 11 bases remained unmatched. The CDR3 has 15 residues. The CDR3 DNA follows: TGTGCCAGTAGGGAACCGGGACAGGGATCAGCTGAAGCTTTCTTT. Translated: CASREPGQGSAEAFF. The variable domain in full, with the rest retrieved from reference TRBV19 and TRBJ1-1, is DGGITQSPKYLFRKEGQNVTLSCEQNLNHDAMYWYRQDPGQGLRLIYYSQIVNDFQKGDIAEGYSVSREKKESFPLTVTSAQKNPTAFYLCASREPGQGSAEAFFGQGTRLTVV.